The rows below give T cell receptor beta chains drawn from one sample of a study of T cells in Graves' hyperthyroidism and ophthalmopathy. TCRdb fed the multiplex PCR reads into MiXCR, producing one record per CDR3 protein. The data show about 530,000 distinct CDR3 sequences, roughly 17% seen once. The sequenced sample consisted of blood. These TCRs come from a woman between 18 and 29 years old with Graves' ophthalmopathy. The CDR3 runs from the conserved cysteine through the conserved F or W. The D gene is left open where the match is weak. Size tells how often a clone was seen (once, few, many) or the class of an expanded clone, and some rows leave it out.

d_gene | j_gene | abundance | v_gene | CDR3aa | CDR3nt
- | TRBJ1-1 | - | TRBV12-3/TRBV12-4 | CASSLNLGRYTNTEAFF | TGTGCCAGCAGTTTAAATTTGGGAAGGTATACGAACACTGAAGCTTTCTTT
- | TRBJ1-2 | many | TRBV6-6 | CASSYETKPVDGYTF | TGTGCCAGCAGTTACGAGACAAAGCCGGTGGATGGCTACACCTTC
- | TRBJ1-1 | few | TRBV5-8 | CASSWGPGDTEAFF | TGTGCCAGCAGCTGGGGCCCAGGGGACACTGAAGCTTTCTTT
- | TRBJ2-3 | - | TRBV7-8 | CASSAAGSTDTQYF | TGTGCCAGCAGCGCTGCGGGGAGCACAGATACGCAGTATTTT
- | TRBJ2-1 | - | TRBV6-1 | CASRISGLKEQFF | TGTGCCAGCAGAATAAGCGGGTTAAAAGAGCAGTTCTTC
TRBD2 | TRBJ2-1 | few | TRBV6-1 | CASSVRASGRGDEQFF | TGTGCCAGCAGTGTTAGGGCTAGCGGGAGAGGCGATGAGCAGTTCTTC
- | TRBJ2-7 | - | TRBV19 | CASSISGTDSYEQYF | TGTGCCAGTAGTATATCGGGGACCGACTCCTACGAGCAGTACTTC
- | TRBJ1-1 | few | TRBV12-5 | CASDENTEAFF | TGTGCTAGTGACGAGAACACTGAAGCTTTCTTT
- | TRBJ2-7 | many | TRBV7-8 | CASSLRFSNSGYEQYF | TGTGCCAGCAGCTTGCGGTTTTCGAACAGTGGCTACGAGCAGTACTTC
- | TRBJ2-1 | few | TRBV11-2 | CASSLALEQFF | TGTGCCAGCAGCTTAGCACTTGAGCAGTTCTTC
- | TRBJ1-1 | many | TRBV24-1 | CATTSLGTEAFF | TGTGCCACGACGTCGTTGGGAACTGAAGCTTTCTTT
- | TRBJ1-1 | - | TRBV5-6 | CASSLASASEAFF | TGTGCCAGCAGCTTGGCGTCAGCCTCTGAAGCTTTCTTT
TRBD2 | TRBJ2-5 | few | TRBV6-1 | CASSSTTSLETQYF | TGTGCCAGCAGTTCGACGACTAGCTTGGAGACCCAGTACTTC
- | TRBJ2-7 | - | TRBV7-2 | CASSPQDRISYEQYF | TGTGCCAGCAGCCCGCAAGACCGAATCTCCTACGAGCAGTACTTC
TRBD1 | TRBJ2-1 | few | TRBV6-2/TRBV6-3 | CASSYWAPGQVNEQFF | TGTGCCAGCAGTTACTGGGCCCCGGGACAGGTCAATGAGCAGTTCTTC
TRBD1 | TRBJ2-1 | many | TRBV20-1 | CSARDLRTGPGEQFF | TGCAGTGCTAGAGATCTGCGGACAGGGCCTGGGGAGCAGTTCTTC
- | TRBJ1-4 | - | TRBV6-1 | CASSGLKGKLFF | TGTGCCAGCAGTGGCCTCAAAGGAAAACTGTTTTTT
TRBD1 | TRBJ2-7 | many | TRBV6-1 | CASSDGQGRRDEQYF | TGTGCCAGCAGTGATGGACAGGGGCGTCGTGACGAGCAGTACTTC
- | TRBJ2-5 | many | TRBV18 | CASSPFLRETQYF | TGTGCCAGCTCACCATTTCTCCGAGAGACCCAGTACTTC
- | TRBJ1-5 | - | TRBV5-4 | CASFWTDLYSNQPQHF | TGTGCCAGCTTCTGGACAGATTTATATAGCAATCAGCCCCAGCATTTT
- | TRBJ2-2 | few | TRBV10-3 | CAISEAGWNTGELFF | TGTGCCATCAGTGAGGCAGGCTGGAACACCGGGGAGCTGTTTTTT
- | TRBJ2-1 | few | TRBV20-1 | CSLARGFDEQFF | TGCAGTCTCGCCCGGGGTTTCGATGAGCAGTTCTTC
TRBD2 | TRBJ2-1 | many | TRBV20-1 | CSARALAADYNEQFF | TGCAGTGCCCGGGCCCTAGCGGCTGATTACAATGAGCAGTTCTTC
- | TRBJ1-2 | - | TRBV6-2/TRBV6-3 | CAGSYSQQGVGYGYTF | TGTGCCGGCAGTTACTCGCAACAGGGAGTAGGCTATGGCTACACCTTC
- | TRBJ2-7 | many | TRBV6-1 | CASSRGKGVNLAYEQYF | TGTGCCAGCAGTCGGGGTAAGGGAGTGAACTTGGCCTACGAGCAGTACTTC
- | TRBJ2-7 | many | TRBV6-1 | CASSEPRGQQYF | TGTGCCAGCAGTGAACCCAGGGGCCAGCAGTACTTC
TRBD2 | TRBJ2-7 | many | TRBV2 | CASSQRGANHEQYF | TGTGCCAGCAGTCAGCGGGGGGCCAACCACGAGCAGTACTTC
TRBD2 | TRBJ2-1 | many | TRBV2 | CASTLAGGPFNEQFF | TGTGCCAGCACACTAGCGGGAGGGCCTTTCAATGAGCAGTTCTTC
TRBD1 | TRBJ2-2 | - | TRBV9 | CASSVGQGARTGELFF | TGTGCCAGCAGCGTAGGTCAGGGGGCGCGCACCGGGGAGCTGTTTTTT
- | TRBJ2-7 | many | TRBV28 | CASSHGTSSYEQYF | TGTGCCAGCAGCCACGGGACCAGCTCCTACGAGCAGTACTTC
- | TRBJ2-5 | few | TRBV27 | CASSFRRNGWQETQYF | TGTGCCAGCAGTTTCAGAAGAAACGGGTGGCAAGAGACCCAGTACTTC
- | TRBJ1-1 | - | TRBV7-8 | CASSAGHMNTEAFF | TGTGCCAGCAGTGCGGGACACATGAACACTGAAGCTTTCTTT
- | TRBJ1-1 | few | TRBV9 | CASSVAAGTEAFF | TGTGCCAGCAGCGTAGCGGCGGGCACTGAAGCTTTCTTT
- | TRBJ2-1 | - | TRBV10-3 | CAISESTNSYNEQFF | TGTGCCATCAGTGAGTCGACCAACTCCTACAATGAGCAGTTCTTC
TRBD1 | TRBJ1-1 | few | TRBV6-1 | CASSQGQELNTEAFF | TGTGCCAGCAGTCAGGGACAGGAGCTGAACACTGAAGCTTTCTTT
- | TRBJ1-5 | many | TRBV5-6 | CASSFSNQPQHF | TGTGCCAGCAGCTTTTCGAACCAGCCCCAGCATTTT
- | TRBJ1-5 | many | TRBV20-1 | CSARAGYGVNQPQHF | TGCAGTGCTAGAGCAGGGTACGGGGTGAATCAGCCCCAGCATTTT
- | TRBJ2-2 | - | TRBV11-2 | CASSLNLGGAGELFF | TGTGCCAGCAGCTTGAATCTTGGGGGCGCCGGGGAGCTGTTTTTT
TRBD2 | TRBJ2-1 | few | TRBV9 | CASSSRDNQPGLAGGLYNEQFF | TGTGCCAGCAGCTCCCGGGACAACCAGCCGGGACTAGCGGGAGGGCTATACAATGAGCAGTTCTTC
TRBD1 | TRBJ2-1 | many | TRBV28 | CASSFNWDRVSSYEQFF | TGTGCCAGCAGTTTCAATTGGGACAGGGTATCATCCTATGAGCAGTTCTTC
- | TRBJ1-5 | - | TRBV5-8 | CASSIDRNQPQHF | TGTGCCAGCAGCATCGACAGAAATCAGCCCCAGCATTTT
- | TRBJ1-5 | many | TRBV12-3/TRBV12-4 | CASSFTSNQPQHF | TGTGCCAGCAGTTTTACGAGCAATCAGCCCCAGCATTTT
TRBD1 | TRBJ1-2 | - | TRBV7-8 | CASSSPGTVFNYGYTF | TGTGCCAGCAGCTCCCCGGGGACAGTTTTCAACTATGGCTACACCTTC
TRBD1 | TRBJ2-2 | - | TRBV30 | CAWETGEVGELFF | TGTGCCTGGGAGACAGGGGAGGTCGGGGAGCTGTTTTTT
TRBD1 | TRBJ2-2 | few | TRBV7-2 | CASSLDSGGLNTGELFF | TGTGCCAGCAGCTTAGACTCAGGGGGCCTGAACACCGGGGAGCTGTTTTTT
- | TRBJ1-2 | - | TRBV4-3 | CASSHAQGYGGYTF | TGCGCCAGCAGCCACGCTCAGGGGTACGGCGGCTACACCTTC
- | TRBJ2-1 | many | TRBV6-2/TRBV6-3 | CASRPLGQRSYNEQFF | TGTGCCAGCAGACCTCTCGGACAGCGCTCCTACAATGAGCAGTTCTTC
TRBD1 | TRBJ1-1 | many | TRBV18 | CASSPHGTANTEAFF | TGTGCCAGCTCACCACATGGGACAGCGAACACTGAAGCTTTCTTT
- | TRBJ2-1 | - | TRBV7-9 | CASPAGRAGNEQFF | TGTGCCAGTCCGGCGGGAAGGGCAGGTAATGAGCAGTTCTTC